The rows below give T cell receptor beta chains drawn from one sample of a study of blood T cell repertoires in COVID-19. The protocol was immunoSEQ multiplex PCR, while the TCRdb copy is restricted to in-frame clones and leaves out a portion. The sample lists 130,000 to 150,000 clones, 85% to 90% occurring once. Sequences were obtained from PBMCs or T cells enriched from blood (not recorded which). Source of these receptors: a man in his 60s who had recovered from COVID-19. Both conserved end residues are part of each CDR3. The D gene is left open where the match is weak. Not every row has a clone size; where given, it reads once, few, many or a size class.

v_call: TRBV7-8
d_call: TRBD1
j_call: TRBJ1-4
clone_size: NA
cdr3_nt: TGTGCCAGCAGCCCTAGGACAGGAACTAATGAAAAACTGTTTTTT
cdr3_aa: CASSPRTGTNEKLFF

v_call: TRBV4-1
d_call: NA
j_call: TRBJ1-2
clone_size: NA
cdr3_nt: TGCGCCAGCAGCCAAGATCTATCACAGGGTGTCTATGGCTACACCTTC
cdr3_aa: CASSQDLSQGVYGYTF

v_call: TRBV19
d_call: TRBD1
j_call: TRBJ2-7
clone_size: few
cdr3_nt: TGTGCCAGTAGTTACCGGGACAGGGGATTCTACGAGCAGTACTTC
cdr3_aa: CASSYRDRGFYEQYF

v_call: TRBV4-1
d_call: NA
j_call: TRBJ2-7
clone_size: NA
cdr3_nt: TGCGCCAGCAGCCAAGAGCCCGGGACTCTCGAGCAGTACTTC
cdr3_aa: CASSQEPGTLEQYF

v_call: TRBV20-1
d_call: TRBD2
j_call: TRBJ2-3
clone_size: NA
cdr3_nt: TGCAGTGCTAGTCAGCGGGAGGGAGGCACAGATACGCAGTATTTT
cdr3_aa: CSASQREGGTDTQYF

v_call: TRBV13
d_call: NA
j_call: TRBJ1-6
clone_size: few
cdr3_nt: TGTGCCAGCAGCTTACAGGGGAATTCACCCCTCCACTTT
cdr3_aa: CASSLQGNSPLHF

v_call: TRBV6-6
d_call: TRBD1
j_call: TRBJ2-2
clone_size: NA
cdr3_nt: TGTGCCAGCAGTCATGGACAGGGATTGACCGGGGAGCTGTTTTTT
cdr3_aa: CASSHGQGLTGELFF

v_call: TRBV27
d_call: TRBD2
j_call: TRBJ2-3
clone_size: NA
cdr3_nt: TGTGCCAGCAGTTCCCCGACTAGCAGGTGGACAGATACGCAGTATTTT
cdr3_aa: CASSSPTSRWTDTQYF

v_call: TRBV2
d_call: TRBD1
j_call: TRBJ1-2
clone_size: few
cdr3_nt: TGTGCCATCTCCTCCGGGACAGGAGGGGGCTACACCTTC
cdr3_aa: CAISSGTGGGYTF

v_call: TRBV7-9
d_call: TRBD1
j_call: TRBJ2-1
clone_size: NA
cdr3_nt: TGTGCCAGCAGCACCCACAGGACAGGGAACAAGGTGGGTGAGCAGTTCTTC
cdr3_aa: CASSTHRTGNKVGEQFF

v_call: TRBV20-1
d_call: NA
j_call: TRBJ1-1
clone_size: NA
cdr3_nt: TGCAGTGCTTTGACAGTTCCTGAAGCTTTCTTT
cdr3_aa: CSALTVPEAFF

v_call: TRBV9
d_call: NA
j_call: TRBJ1-6
clone_size: NA
cdr3_nt: TGTGCCAGCAGCCCTCGGGACATTTATAATTCACCCCTCCACTTT
cdr3_aa: CASSPRDIYNSPLHF

v_call: TRBV10-1
d_call: TRBD2
j_call: TRBJ2-7
clone_size: NA
cdr3_nt: TGCGCCAGCCGCGGGGGGAACTCCTACGAGCAGTACTTC
cdr3_aa: CASRGGNSYEQYF

v_call: TRBV25-1
d_call: NA
j_call: TRBJ2-1
clone_size: few
cdr3_nt: TGTGCCAGCAGACTCACTCATGAGCAGTTCTTC
cdr3_aa: CASRLTHEQFF

v_call: TRBV2
d_call: TRBD1
j_call: TRBJ1-6
clone_size: once
cdr3_nt: TGTGCCAGCAGTTCCAAACAGGGGAGTGGTTCACCCCTCCACTTT
cdr3_aa: CASSSKQGSGSPLHF